This passage covers 17 T cell receptor beta chains from one sample sequenced in a study of blood T cell repertoires in COVID-19. Clones were sequenced by immunoSEQ multiplex PCR, and TCRdb holds only the in-frame ones, with some missing. The sample includes some 70,000 clones, approximately 80% of them seen just once. The sample was peripheral blood. These receptors all come from a man aged 55 to 69 with COVID-19, enrolled during active disease.

The chain recombines TRBV9 with TRBJ2-3; TRBD2 matches at 7 bases. The CDR3 consists of 15 residues. The V gene's germline CDR1 is SGDLS and CDR2 YYNGEE. J lost 4 bases, V lost 3 bases, and 8 bases had no gene match. CDR3 loop: CASSDRREVPDTQYF. The DNA for the CDR3 is TGTGCCAGCAGCGACCGACGGGAGGTCCCAGATACGCAGTATTTT.

The chain has TRBV3-1 (or the pseudogene TRBV3-2) and TRBJ1-3; D gene unclear. Between the trimmed V and J ends, which lost 2 bases and 8 bases, there was a span of 16 bases. Germline-derived CDR1 and CDR2 are LGHDT and YNNKEL (reference sequence). The CDR3 extends over 15 amino acids. In DNA, the CDR3 is TGTGCCAGCAGCCAACGAGGAGAAGGGAGTGACACCATATATTTT. Translated: CASSQRGEGSDTIYF.

This clone has only one observation. The CDR3 DNA is TGTGCCAGCACCAAGCGGCGGGAGATGACCTACAATGAGCAGTTCTTC. Its translation is CASTKRREMTYNEQFF. The chain links TRBV21-1 to TRBJ2-1; the DNA was not used to check the table's D call, TRBD2. TRBV21-1 is labeled a pseudogene. The CDR3 covers 16 residues.

This chain uses TRBV18 with TRBJ2-5, with unresolved D. This CDR3 is 13 amino acids long. CDR1 is KGHSH and CDR2 is LQKENI in the germline V gene. V was clipped by 3 bases and J by 5 bases, with 10 bases between them. As DNA, the CDR3 is TGTGCCAGCTCACCCCCGGGTGGGGAGACCCAGTACTTC. Translation gives CASSPPGGETQYF.

V is TRBV24-1 and J is TRBJ2-1; 8 bases match TRBD1. Germline assignment: CDR1 KGHDR and CDR2 SFDVKD. With V trimmed by 2 bases and J by 7 bases, 6 bases remained unmatched. The CDR3 loop spans 15 amino acids. Written as DNA, the CDR3 is TGTGCCACCAGTGATTGGGCAGGGGGCCGAAATGAGCAGTTCTTC. Its protein product is CATSDWAGGRNEQFF.

V gene TRBV28 combines with J gene TRBJ2-3; 9 bases fit TRBD1. The CDR3 has 15 residues. After removal of 6 bases from V and 5 bases from J, the junction contained 9 bases not matched to a gene. Germline CDR1 and CDR2: MDHEN and SYDVKM. The CDR3 spells CASRGTGGGVDTQYF. Here the CDR3 DNA reads TGTGCCAGCAGGGGAACAGGGGGCGGGGTAGATACGCAGTATTTT.

The CDR3 sequence is CASSIAASGSSGYEQYF. CDR3 DNA sequence: TGTGCCAGTAGTATTGCGGCTAGCGGGAGTTCGGGCTACGAGCAGTACTTC. The chain has TRBV19 and TRBJ2-7; 10 nucleotides align to TRBD2. Trimming removed 3 bases from V and 3 bases from J; junction bases left unmatched: 11. The germline V gene has CDR1 LNHDA and CDR2 SQIVND (reference sequence). The CDR3 is made up of 17 amino acids.

The chain couples TRBV5-5 to TRBJ1-6; 10 nucleotides agree with TRBD1. The CDR3 is made up of 17 amino acids. The V gene's germline CDR1 is SGHKS and CDR2 YYEKEE (reference sequence). With V trimmed by 4 bases and J by 6 bases, 10 bases remained unmatched. The CDR3 sequence: CASSTRDRGTFNSPLHF. In nucleotides, the CDR3 is TGTGCCAGCAGCACTCGGGACAGGGGTACGTTTAATTCACCCCTCCACTTT.

The rearrangement uses TRBV4-2 and TRBJ2-5; D ambiguous. V lost 0 bases, J lost 5 bases, and 7 bases lay in between. CDR3 size: 13 residues. Germline V gene sequence: CDR1 LGHNA, CDR2 YNFKEQ. CDR3 bases: TGTGCCAGCAGCCAAGACGACGGGGAGACCCAGTACTTC. Protein: CASSQDDGETQYF.

The chain joins TRBV12-5 to TRBJ2-3; 7 nucleotides align to TRBD2. V was clipped by 7 bases and J by 2 bases; unmatched bases: 6. Germline V CDR1 and CDR2: LGHNT, FRNRAP. The CDR3 has 14 residues. The CDR3 nucleotides are TGTGCTAGTGTCCCCCTAGCGGTCACAGATACGCAGTATTTT. Translation: CASVPLAVTDTQYF.

The chain couples TRBV2 to TRBJ2-3, with D uncertain. The V gene's germline CDR1 is SNHLY and CDR2 FYNNEI. With 4 bases removed from V and 0 bases from J, the gap between germline ends came to 2 bases. The CDR3 is 12 amino acids. DNA for the CDR3: TGTGCCAGCAGTGCAAGCACAGATACGCAGTATTTT. This sequence encodes CASSASTDTQYF.

This clone was seen a few times. V gene TRBV6-2 or TRBV6-3 combines with J gene TRBJ2-1, with D possibly matching TRBD2 (6 bases). V lost 2 bases and J 8 bases, leaving 10 bases between the germline ends. CDR1 and CDR2 (germline): MNHEY, SVGEGT. The CDR3 is 13 amino acids. The CDR3, as DNA: TGTGCCAGCAGTTACCAGACTAGAGATGAGCAGTTCTTC. Its translation is CASSYQTRDEQFF.

The chain is built from TRBV6-2 or TRBV6-3 and TRBJ1-1; weak D call: TRBD1 (6 bases). Between the trimmed V and J ends, which lost 2 bases and 5 bases, there was a span of 18 bases. This CDR3 is 16 amino acids long. CDR1 is MNHEY, CDR2 SVGEGT, per germline. CDR3 loop: CASSYHTGWARTEAFF. The CDR3 DNA reads as TGTGCCAGCAGTTACCATACAGGGTGGGCGAGGACTGAAGCTTTCTTT.

The rearrangement links TRBV2 to TRBJ2-2; 11 bases match TRBD2. Trimming cost V 3 bases and J 2 bases; bases outside gene matches: 5. There are 17 residues in the CDR3. Germline loops: CDR1 SNHLY, CDR2 FYNNEI. The CDR3 DNA follows: TGTGCCAGCAGTGAGGTGGGACTAGCGGATAACACCGGGGAGCTGTTTTTT. Residues: CASSEVGLADNTGELFF.

This sequence joins TRBV7-2 and TRBJ2-1; 11 bases map to TRBD1. The germline gives CDR1 SGHTA, CDR2 FQGNSA. This CDR3 is built from 14 residues. V trimming: 8 bases; J trimming: 5 bases; junction bases outside the gene matches: 5. The CDR3 loop reads CASAGQGGDNEQFF. DNA for the CDR3: TGTGCCAGCGCGGGACAGGGGGGCGACAATGAGCAGTTCTTC.

The chain recombines TRBV7-2 with TRBJ2-3, with 8 bases matching TRBD2. This CDR3 region has 16 residues. CDR1 is SGHTA and CDR2 is FQGNSA in the germline V gene. V shed 0 bases and J 0 bases; nucleotides not matched to a gene: 2. CDR3 sequence (DNA): TGTGCCAGCAGCTTAGCTGTAGCGGGGAGCACAGATACGCAGTATTTT. Its protein product is CASSLAVAGSTDTQYF.

The V and J genes are TRBV6-2 or TRBV6-3 and TRBJ1-5, with 9 bases lining up with TRBD1. Germline V lookup: CDR1 MNHEY, CDR2 SVGEGT. The CDR3 is made up of 15 amino acids. The trim removed 6 bases at V and 4 bases at J, leaving 7 bases unmatched. CDR3 protein: CASSPLTGGNQPQHF. CDR3 coding DNA: TGTGCCAGCAGCCCCCTGACAGGGGGTAATCAGCCCCAGCATTTT.